The clone carrying this T cell receptor beta chain was seen once. Antigen unknown. Roughly 470 nanograms of biopsy DNA per sample underwent TCRB immunosequencing. Repertoires were generated with immunoSEQ multiplex PCR, while TCRdb's copy carries only in-frame clones and drops some. The sample lists about 8,400 clones, 80% occurring once. The sample is drawn from a study of T cell repertoires in ileal Crohn's disease. The CDR3 totals 17 residues. Germline CDR1 is SQVTM and CDR2 is ANQGSEA. V trimming: 6 bases; J trimming: 2 bases; junction bases outside the gene matches: 15. General study points: Compared with CD4 T cells, sorted CD8 cells carried more expanded clones. Active smokers at surgery had more clonal expansions than non-smokers.

This clonotype was sampled from an adult with Crohn's disease. Specimen: ileal tissue. This rearrangement joins TRBV29-1 to TRBJ2-5, with 10 bases identical to TRBD1. The CDR3 DNA reads TGCAGCGTCCTCAATAAGAGGACAGGGGGGAGACAAGAGACCCAGTACTTC. Amino acids: CSVLNKRTGGRQETQYF. The entire variable domain, with the rest obtained from reference TRBV29-1 and TRBJ2-5, is as follows: SAVISQKPSRDICQRGTSLTIQCQVDSQVTMMFWYRQQPGQSLTLIATANQGSEATYESGFVIDKFPISRPNLTFSTLTVSNMSPEDSSIYLCSVLNKRTGGRQETQYFGPGTRLLVL.